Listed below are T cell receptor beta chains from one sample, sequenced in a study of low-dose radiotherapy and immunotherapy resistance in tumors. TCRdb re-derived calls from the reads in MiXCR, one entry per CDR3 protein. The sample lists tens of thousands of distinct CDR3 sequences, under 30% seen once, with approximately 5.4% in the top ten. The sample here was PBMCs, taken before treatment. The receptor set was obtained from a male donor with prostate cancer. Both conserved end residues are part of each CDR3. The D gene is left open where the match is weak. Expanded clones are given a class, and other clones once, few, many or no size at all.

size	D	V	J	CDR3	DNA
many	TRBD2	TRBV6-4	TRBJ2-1	CASSGGSSYNEQFF	TGTGCCAGCAGCGGCGGGAGCTCCTACAATGAGCAGTTCTTC
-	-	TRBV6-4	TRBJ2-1	CASSGAGTRSYNEQFF	TGTGCCAGCAGTGGCGCCGGGACCCGCTCCTACAATGAGCAGTTCTTC
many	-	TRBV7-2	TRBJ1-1	CASSLESNTEAFF	TGTGCCAGCAGCCTGGAGTCGAACACTGAAGCTTTCTTT
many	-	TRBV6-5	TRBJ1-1	CASKRGRTNTEAFF	TGTGCCAGCAAGAGGGGGAGAACGAACACTGAAGCTTTCTTT
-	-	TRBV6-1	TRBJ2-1	CASSPLAPRNEQFF	TGTGCCAGCAGTCCGCTGGCCCCTCGCAATGAGCAGTTCTTC
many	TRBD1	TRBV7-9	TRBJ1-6	CASSPLSTGRNSPLHF	TGTGCCAGCAGCCCACTCTCGACAGGGCGTAATTCACCCCTCCACTTT
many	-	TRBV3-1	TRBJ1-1	CASSQVMNTEAFF	TGTGCCAGCAGCCAAGTAATGAACACTGAAGCTTTCTTT
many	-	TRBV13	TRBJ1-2	CASSPRLMSGKGANYGYTF	TGTGCCAGCAGCCCCCGCCTAATGTCAGGGAAGGGGGCTAACTATGGCTACACCTTC
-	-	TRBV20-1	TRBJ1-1	CSARDNRVEAFF	TGCAGTGCTAGAGATAATCGGGTTGAAGCTTTCTTT
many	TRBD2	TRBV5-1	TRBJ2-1	CASGGTSGGDNEQFF	TGCGCCAGCGGCGGGACTAGCGGGGGTGACAATGAGCAGTTCTTC
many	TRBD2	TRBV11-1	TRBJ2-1	CASSKFLAGVTAEQFF	TGTGCCAGCAGCAAGTTTTTAGCGGGAGTCACCGCTGAGCAGTTCTTC
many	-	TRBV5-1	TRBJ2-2	CASSYRVSNTGELFF	TGCGCCAGCAGCTACAGGGTATCGAACACCGGGGAGCTGTTTTTT
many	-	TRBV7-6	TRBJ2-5	CASSPLKETQYF	TGTGCCAGCAGCCCTCTAAAAGAGACCCAGTACTTC
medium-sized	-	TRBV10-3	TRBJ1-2	CAISESGQYGYTF	TGTGCCATCAGTGAGTCAGGGCAATATGGCTACACCTTC
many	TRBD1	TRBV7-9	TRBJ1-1	CASSPQARDRDTEAFF	TGTGCCAGCAGCCCTCAAGCCCGGGACAGGGACACTGAAGCTTTCTTT
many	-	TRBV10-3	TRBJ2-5	CAISDRGGETQYF	TGTGCCATCAGTGACAGGGGAGGTGAGACCCAGTACTTC
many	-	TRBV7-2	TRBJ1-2	CASSLVFQDTYGYTF	TGTGCCAGCAGCTTAGTTTTTCAGGATACTTATGGCTACACCTTC
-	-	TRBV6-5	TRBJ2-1	CASSYSAVGGEQFF	TGTGCCAGCAGTTACTCAGCTGTAGGCGGGGAGCAGTTCTTC
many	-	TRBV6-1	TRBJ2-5	CASSEVGTQYF	TGTGCCAGCAGTGAAGTGGGGACCCAGTACTTC
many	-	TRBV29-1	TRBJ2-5	CSVVGEETQYF	TGCAGCGTTGTCGGGGAAGAGACCCAGTACTTC
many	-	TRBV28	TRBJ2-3	CASSFMGHLHSTDTQYF	TGTGCCAGCAGTTTTATGGGGCACTTACATAGCACAGATACGCAGTATTTT
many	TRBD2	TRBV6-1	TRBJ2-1	CASSEARAGGPNEQFF	TGTGCCAGCAGTGAAGCTCGAGCGGGGGGGCCCAATGAGCAGTTCTTC